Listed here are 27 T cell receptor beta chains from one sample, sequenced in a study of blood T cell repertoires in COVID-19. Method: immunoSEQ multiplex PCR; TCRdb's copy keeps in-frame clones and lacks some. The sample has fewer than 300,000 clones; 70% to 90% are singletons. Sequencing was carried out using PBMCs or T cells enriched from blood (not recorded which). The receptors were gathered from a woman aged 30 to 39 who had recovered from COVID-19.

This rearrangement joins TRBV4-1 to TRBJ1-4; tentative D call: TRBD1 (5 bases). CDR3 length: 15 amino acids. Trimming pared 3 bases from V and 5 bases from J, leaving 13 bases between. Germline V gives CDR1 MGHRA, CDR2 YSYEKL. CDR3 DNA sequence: TGCGCCAGCAGCCAGGTGGGGCTTATGAATGAAAAACTGTTTTTT. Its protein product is CASSQVGLMNEKLFF.

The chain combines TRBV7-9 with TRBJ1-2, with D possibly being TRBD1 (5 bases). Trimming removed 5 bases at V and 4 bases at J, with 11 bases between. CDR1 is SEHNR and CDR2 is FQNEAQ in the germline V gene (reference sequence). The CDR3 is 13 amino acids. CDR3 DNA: TGTGCCAGCAGCCAAGAAGACAGCTATGGCTACACCTTC. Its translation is CASSQEDSYGYTF.

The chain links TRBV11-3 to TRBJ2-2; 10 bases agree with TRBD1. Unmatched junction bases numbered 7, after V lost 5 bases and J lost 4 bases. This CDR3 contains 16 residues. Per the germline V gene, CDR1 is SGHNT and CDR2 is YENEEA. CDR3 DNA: TGTGCCAGCAGCCGGGCCGGGACAGGGGTCACCGGGGAGCTGTTTTTT. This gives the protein CASSRAGTGVTGELFF.

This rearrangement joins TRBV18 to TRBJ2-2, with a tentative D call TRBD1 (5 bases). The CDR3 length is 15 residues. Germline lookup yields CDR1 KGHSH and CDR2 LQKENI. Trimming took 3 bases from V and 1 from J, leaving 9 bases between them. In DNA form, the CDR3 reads TGTGCCAGCTCACCGACAGACCAGAACACCGGGGAGCTGTTTTTT. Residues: CASSPTDQNTGELFF.

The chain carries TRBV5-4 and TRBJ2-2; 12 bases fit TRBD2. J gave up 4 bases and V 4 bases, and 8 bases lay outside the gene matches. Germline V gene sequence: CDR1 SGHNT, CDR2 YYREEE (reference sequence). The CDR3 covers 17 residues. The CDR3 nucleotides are TGTGCCAGCAGCCCGCGGACTAGCGGGATAAGCACCGGGGAGCTGTTTTTT. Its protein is CASSPRTSGISTGELFF.

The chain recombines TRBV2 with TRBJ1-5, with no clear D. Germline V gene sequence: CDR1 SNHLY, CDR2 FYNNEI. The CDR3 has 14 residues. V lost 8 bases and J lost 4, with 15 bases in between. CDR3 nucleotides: TGTGCCAGCGGAGGCGGACGGAGTAATCAGCCCCAGCATTTT. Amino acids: CASGGGRSNQPQHF.

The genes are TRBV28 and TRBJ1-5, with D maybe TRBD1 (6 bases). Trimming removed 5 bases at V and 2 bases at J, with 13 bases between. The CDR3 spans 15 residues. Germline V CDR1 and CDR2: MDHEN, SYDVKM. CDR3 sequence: CASSRGGRGNQPQHF. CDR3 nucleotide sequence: TGTGCCAGCAGTCGGGGGGGCCGGGGCAATCAGCCCCAGCATTTT.

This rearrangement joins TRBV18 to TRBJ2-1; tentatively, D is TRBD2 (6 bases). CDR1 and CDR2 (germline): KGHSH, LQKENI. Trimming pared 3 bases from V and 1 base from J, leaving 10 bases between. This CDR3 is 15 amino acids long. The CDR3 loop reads CASSPISGSYNEQFF. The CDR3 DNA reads TGTGCCAGCTCACCTATTAGCGGTTCCTACAATGAGCAGTTCTTC.

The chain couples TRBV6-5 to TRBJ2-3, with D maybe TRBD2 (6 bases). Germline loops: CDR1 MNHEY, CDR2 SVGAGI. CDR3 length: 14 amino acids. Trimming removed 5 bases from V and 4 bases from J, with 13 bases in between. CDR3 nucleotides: TGTGCCAGCAGTCTTGGAGGGCAGGCAGATACGCAGTATTTT. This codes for CASSLGGQADTQYF.

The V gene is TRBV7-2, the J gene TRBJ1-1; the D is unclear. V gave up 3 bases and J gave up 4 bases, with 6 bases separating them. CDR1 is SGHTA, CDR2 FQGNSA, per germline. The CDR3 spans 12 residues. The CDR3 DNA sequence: TGTGCCAGCAGCTTTAGTGGCACTGAAGCTTTCTTT. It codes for CASSFSGTEAFF.

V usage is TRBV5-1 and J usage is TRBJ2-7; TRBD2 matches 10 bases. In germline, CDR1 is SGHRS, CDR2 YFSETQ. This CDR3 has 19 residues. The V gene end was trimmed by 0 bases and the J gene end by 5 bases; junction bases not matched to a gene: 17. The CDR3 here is CASSLGQDETSGLSHEQYF. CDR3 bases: TGCGCCAGCAGCTTGGGACAGGACGAGACTAGCGGGCTTAGCCACGAGCAGTACTTC.

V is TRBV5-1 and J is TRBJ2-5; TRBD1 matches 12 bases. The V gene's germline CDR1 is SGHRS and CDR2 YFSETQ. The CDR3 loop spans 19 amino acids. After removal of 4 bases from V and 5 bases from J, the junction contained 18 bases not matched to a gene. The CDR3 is CASSPYPTGTGGEMETQYF. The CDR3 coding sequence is TGCGCCAGCAGCCCATACCCGACCGGGACAGGGGGCGAGATGGAGACCCAGTACTTC.

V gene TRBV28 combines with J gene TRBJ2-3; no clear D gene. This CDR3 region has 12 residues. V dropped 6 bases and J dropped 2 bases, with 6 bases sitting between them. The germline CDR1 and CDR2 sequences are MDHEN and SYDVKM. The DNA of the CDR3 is TGTGCCAGCAGCCGTTACACAGATACGCAGTATTTT. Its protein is CASSRYTDTQYF. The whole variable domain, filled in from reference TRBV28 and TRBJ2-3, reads DVKVTQSSRYLVKRTGEKVFLECVQDMDHENMFWYRQDPGLGLRLIYFSYDVKMKEKGDIPEGYSVSREKKERFSLILESASTNQTSMYLCASSRYTDTQYFGPGTRLTVL.

The CDR3 sequence: CASSLSPVGQGRYEQYF. CDR3 bases: TGTGCCAGCAGTTTATCTCCAGTGGGACAGGGGAGGTACGAGCAGTACTTC. The chain employs TRBV27 and TRBJ2-7; 10 nucleotides match TRBD1. The trim removed 0 bases at V and 4 bases at J, leaving 9 bases unmatched. The V gene's germline CDR1 is MNHEY and CDR2 SMNVEV (reference sequence). The CDR3 has 17 residues.

The CDR3 coding sequence is TGCGCCAGCAGCTTGTCTGGACAGGGGGCAAACACTGAAGCTTTCTTT. As protein: CASSLSGQGANTEAFF. The chain employs TRBV5-1 and TRBJ1-1; 11 nucleotides line up with TRBD1. V lost 1 base, J lost 2 bases, and 4 bases stayed unmatched. The CDR3 runs to 16 residues. The germline CDR1 and CDR2 sequences are SGHRS and YFSETQ.

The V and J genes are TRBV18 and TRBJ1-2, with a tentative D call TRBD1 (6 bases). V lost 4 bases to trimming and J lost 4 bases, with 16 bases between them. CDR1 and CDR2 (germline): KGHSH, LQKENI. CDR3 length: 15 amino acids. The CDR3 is CASSQDRMIGYGYTF. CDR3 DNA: TGTGCCAGCTCACAAGACAGGATGATTGGCTATGGCTACACCTTC.

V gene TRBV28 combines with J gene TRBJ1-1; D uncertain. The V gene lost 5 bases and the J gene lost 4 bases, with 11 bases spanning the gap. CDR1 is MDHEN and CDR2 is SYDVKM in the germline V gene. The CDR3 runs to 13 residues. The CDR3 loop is CASSPTPVTEAFF. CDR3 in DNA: TGTGCCAGCAGTCCGACACCAGTCACTGAAGCTTTCTTT.

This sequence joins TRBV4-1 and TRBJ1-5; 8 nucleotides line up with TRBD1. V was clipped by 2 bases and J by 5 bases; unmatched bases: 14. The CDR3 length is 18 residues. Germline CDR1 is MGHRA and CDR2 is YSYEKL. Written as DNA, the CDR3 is TGCGCCAGCAGCCAACCGACAGGGGAACTCAGGACTGATCAGCCCCAGCATTTT. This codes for CASSQPTGELRTDQPQHF.

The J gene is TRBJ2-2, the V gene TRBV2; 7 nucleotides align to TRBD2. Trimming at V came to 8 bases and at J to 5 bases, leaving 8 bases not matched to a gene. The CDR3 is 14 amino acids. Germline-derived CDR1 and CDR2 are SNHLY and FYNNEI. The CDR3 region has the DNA TGTGCCAGCTCACTAGCGAGATTTACCGGGGAGCTGTTTTTT. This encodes CASSLARFTGELFF.

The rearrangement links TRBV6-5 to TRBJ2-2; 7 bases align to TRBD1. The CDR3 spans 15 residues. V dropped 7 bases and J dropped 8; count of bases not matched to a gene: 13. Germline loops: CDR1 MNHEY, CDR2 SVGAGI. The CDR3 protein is CASKGANTYGGELFF. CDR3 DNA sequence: TGTGCCAGCAAGGGGGCAAACACTTACGGTGGGGAGCTGTTTTTT.

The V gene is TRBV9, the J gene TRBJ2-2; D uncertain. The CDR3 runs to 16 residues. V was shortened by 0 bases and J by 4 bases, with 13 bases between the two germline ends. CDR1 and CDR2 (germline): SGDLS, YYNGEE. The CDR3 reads CASSVGSIPGTGELFF. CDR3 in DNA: TGTGCCAGCAGCGTAGGGAGCATACCGGGCACCGGGGAGCTGTTTTTT.

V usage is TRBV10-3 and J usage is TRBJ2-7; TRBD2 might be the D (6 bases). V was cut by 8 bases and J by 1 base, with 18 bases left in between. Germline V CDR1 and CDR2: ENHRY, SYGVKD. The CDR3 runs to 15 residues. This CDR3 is CAISGGAGTSYEQYF. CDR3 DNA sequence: TGTGCCATCTCCGGCGGGGCGGGGACGTCCTACGAGCAGTACTTC.

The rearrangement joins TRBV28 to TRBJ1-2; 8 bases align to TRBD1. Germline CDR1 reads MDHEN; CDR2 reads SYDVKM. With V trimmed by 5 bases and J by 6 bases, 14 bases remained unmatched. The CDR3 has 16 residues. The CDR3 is CASSPIRTGIFNGYTF. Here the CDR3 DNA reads TGTGCCAGCAGTCCGATAAGGACAGGGATTTTTAATGGCTACACCTTC.

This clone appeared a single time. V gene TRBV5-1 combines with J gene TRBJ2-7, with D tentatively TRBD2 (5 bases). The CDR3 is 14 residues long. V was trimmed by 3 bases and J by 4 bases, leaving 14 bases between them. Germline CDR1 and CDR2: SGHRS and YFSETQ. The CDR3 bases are TGCGCCAGCAGCTGGGCAGCTAGCAGTTACGAGCAGTACTTC. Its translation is CASSWAASSYEQYF.

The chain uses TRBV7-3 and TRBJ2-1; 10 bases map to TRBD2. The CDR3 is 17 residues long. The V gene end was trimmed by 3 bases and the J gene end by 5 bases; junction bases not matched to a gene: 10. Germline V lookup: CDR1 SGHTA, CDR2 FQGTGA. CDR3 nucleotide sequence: TGTGCCAGCAGCTTCTCAGCGGGAGGGTTCATCCACAATGAGCAGTTCTTC. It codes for CASSFSAGGFIHNEQFF.

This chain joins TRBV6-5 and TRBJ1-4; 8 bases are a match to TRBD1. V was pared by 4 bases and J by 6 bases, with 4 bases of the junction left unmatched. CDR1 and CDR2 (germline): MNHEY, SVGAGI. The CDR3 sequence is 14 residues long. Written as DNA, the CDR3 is TGTGCCAGCAGTTTACAGGGGGGAGATGAAAAACTGTTTTTT. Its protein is CASSLQGGDEKLFF.

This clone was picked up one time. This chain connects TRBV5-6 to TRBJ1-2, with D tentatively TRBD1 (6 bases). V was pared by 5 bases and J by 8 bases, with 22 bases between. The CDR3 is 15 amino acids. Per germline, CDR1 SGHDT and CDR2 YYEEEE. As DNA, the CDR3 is TGTGCCAGCAGAACCTCAGGGGTAGCGGGACACGGCTACACCTTC. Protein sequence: CASRTSGVAGHGYTF.